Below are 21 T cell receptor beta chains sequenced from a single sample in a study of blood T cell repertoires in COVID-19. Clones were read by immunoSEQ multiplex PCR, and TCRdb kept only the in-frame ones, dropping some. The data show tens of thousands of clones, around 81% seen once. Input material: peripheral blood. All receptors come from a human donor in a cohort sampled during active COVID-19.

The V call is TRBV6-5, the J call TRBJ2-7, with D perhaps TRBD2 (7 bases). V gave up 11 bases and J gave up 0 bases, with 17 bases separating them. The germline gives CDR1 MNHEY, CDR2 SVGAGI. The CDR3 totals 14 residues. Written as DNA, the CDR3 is TGTGCCGGGGGGGGGCGGACAGACTCCTACGAGCAGTACTTC. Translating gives CAGGGRTDSYEQYF.

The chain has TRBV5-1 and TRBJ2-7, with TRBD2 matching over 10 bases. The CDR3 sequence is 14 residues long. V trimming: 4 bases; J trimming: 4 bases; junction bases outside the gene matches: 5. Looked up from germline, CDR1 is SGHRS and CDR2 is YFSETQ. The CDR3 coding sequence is TGCGCCAGCAGCCCAGCGGGAGGGGGGTACGAGCAGTACTTC. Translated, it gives CASSPAGGGYEQYF.

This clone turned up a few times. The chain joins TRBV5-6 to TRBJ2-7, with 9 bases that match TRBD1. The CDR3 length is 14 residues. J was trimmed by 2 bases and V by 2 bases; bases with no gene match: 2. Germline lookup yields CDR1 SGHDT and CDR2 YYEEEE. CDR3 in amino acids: CASSFGTGTYEQYF. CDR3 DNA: TGTGCCAGCAGCTTCGGGACAGGGACCTACGAGCAGTACTTC. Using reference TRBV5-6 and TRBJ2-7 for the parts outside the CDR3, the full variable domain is DAGVTQSPTHLIKTRGQQVTLRCSPKSGHDTVSWYQQALGQGPQFIFQYYEEEERQRGNFPDRFSGHQFPNYSSELNVNALLLGDSALYLCASSFGTGTYEQYFGPGTRLTVT.

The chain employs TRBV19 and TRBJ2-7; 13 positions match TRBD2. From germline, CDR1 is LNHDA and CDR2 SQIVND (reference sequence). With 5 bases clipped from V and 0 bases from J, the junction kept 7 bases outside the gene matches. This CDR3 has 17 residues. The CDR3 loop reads CASSPQGTSGTSYEQYF. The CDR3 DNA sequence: TGTGCCAGTAGTCCCCAGGGGACTAGCGGGACCTCCTACGAGCAGTACTTC.

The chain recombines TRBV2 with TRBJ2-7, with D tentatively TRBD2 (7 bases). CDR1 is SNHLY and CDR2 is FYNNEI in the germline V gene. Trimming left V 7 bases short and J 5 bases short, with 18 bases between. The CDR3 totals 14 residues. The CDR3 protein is CASTGGLRANEQYF. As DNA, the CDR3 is TGTGCCAGCACCGGGGGGCTGCGGGCTAACGAGCAGTACTTC.

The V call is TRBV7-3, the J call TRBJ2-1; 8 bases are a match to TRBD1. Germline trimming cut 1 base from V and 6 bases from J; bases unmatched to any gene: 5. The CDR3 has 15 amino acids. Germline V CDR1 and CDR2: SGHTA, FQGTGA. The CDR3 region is CASSLRQGRINEQFF. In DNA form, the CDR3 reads TGTGCCAGCAGCTTAAGACAGGGGAGAATCAATGAGCAGTTCTTC.

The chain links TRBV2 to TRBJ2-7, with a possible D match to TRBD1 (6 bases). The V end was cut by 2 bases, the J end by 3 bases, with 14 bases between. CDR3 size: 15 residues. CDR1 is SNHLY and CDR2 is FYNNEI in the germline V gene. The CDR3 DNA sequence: TGTGCCAGCAGTGAATCAGGGGAGACCCTCTACGAGCAGTACTTC. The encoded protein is CASSESGETLYEQYF.

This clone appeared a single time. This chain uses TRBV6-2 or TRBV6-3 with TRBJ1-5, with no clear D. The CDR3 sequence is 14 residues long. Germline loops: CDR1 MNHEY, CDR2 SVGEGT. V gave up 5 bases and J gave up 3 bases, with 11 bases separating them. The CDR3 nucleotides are TGTGCCAGCAGTAACCCGGGGTTCAATCAGCCCCAGCATTTT. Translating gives CASSNPGFNQPQHF.

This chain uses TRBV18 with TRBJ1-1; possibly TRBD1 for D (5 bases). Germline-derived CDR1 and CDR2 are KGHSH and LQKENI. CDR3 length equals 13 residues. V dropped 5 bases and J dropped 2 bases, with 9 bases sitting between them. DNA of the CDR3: TGTGCCAGCTCAGACAGACCAAACACTGAAGCTTTCTTT. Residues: CASSDRPNTEAFF.

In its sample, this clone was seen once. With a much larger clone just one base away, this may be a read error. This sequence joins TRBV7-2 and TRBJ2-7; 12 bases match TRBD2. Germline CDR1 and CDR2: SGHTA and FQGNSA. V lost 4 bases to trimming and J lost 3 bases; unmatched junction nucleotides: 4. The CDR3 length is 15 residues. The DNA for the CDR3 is TGTGCCAGCAGCTCGACTAGCGGGAGCTTCTACGAGCAGTACTTC. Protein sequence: CASSSTSGSFYEQYF.

CDR3 amino acids: CASSEDLRLNTEAFF. The DNA for the CDR3 is TGTGCCAGCAGTGAAGATCTACGGTTGAACACTGAAGCTTTCTTT. This chain connects TRBV2 to TRBJ1-1; D ambiguous. Germline CDR1 reads SNHLY; CDR2 reads FYNNEI. The CDR3 covers 15 residues. V was clipped by 1 base and J by 0 bases, with 9 bases between them. Drawing the rest from reference TRBV2 and TRBJ1-1, the complete variable domain is EPEVTQTPSHQVTQMGQEVILRCVPISNHLYFYWYRQILGQKVEFLVSFYNNEISEKSEIFDDQFSVERPDGSNFTLKIRSTKLEDSAMYFCASSEDLRLNTEAFFGQGTRLTVV.

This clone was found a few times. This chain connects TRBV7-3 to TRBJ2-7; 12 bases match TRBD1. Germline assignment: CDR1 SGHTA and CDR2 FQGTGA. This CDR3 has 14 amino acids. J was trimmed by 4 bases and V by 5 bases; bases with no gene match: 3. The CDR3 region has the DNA TGTGCCAGCAGCCCGGGACAGGGGGCTTACGAGCAGTACTTC. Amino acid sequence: CASSPGQGAYEQYF. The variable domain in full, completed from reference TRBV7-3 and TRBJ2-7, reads GAGVSQTPSNKVTEKGKYVELRCDPISGHTALYWYRQSLGQGPEFLIYFQGTGAADDSGLPNDRFFAVRPEGSVSTLKIQRTERGDSAVYLCASSPGQGAYEQYFGPGTRLTVT.

CDR3 residues: CASSVDLRGTEAFF. The CDR3 DNA sequence: TGTGCCAGCAGCGTAGACTTACGGGGCACTGAAGCTTTCTTT. The V call is TRBV9, the J call TRBJ1-1; D is ambiguous. Trimming cost V 0 bases and J 4 bases, with 10 bases left between them. The germline CDR1 and CDR2 sequences are SGDLS and YYNGEE. The CDR3 sequence is 14 residues long.

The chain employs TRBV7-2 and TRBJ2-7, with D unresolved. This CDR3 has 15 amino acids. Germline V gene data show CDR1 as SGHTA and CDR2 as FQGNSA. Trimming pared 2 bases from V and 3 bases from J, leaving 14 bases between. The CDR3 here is CASSLTRVLGYEQYF. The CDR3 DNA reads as TGTGCCAGCAGCTTAACCCGGGTGCTGGGCTACGAGCAGTACTTC.

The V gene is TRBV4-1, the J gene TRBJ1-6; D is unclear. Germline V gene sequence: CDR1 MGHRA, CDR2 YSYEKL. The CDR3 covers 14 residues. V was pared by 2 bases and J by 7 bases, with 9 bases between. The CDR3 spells CASSQLSGNSPLHF. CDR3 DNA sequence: TGCGCCAGCAGCCAACTTTCGGGAAATTCACCCCTCCACTTT.

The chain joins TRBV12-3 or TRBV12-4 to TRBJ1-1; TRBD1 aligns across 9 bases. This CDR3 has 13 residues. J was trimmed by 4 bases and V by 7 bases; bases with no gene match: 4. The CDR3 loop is CASNPTGGTEAFF. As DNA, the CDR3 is TGTGCCAGCAACCCGACAGGGGGCACTGAAGCTTTCTTT.

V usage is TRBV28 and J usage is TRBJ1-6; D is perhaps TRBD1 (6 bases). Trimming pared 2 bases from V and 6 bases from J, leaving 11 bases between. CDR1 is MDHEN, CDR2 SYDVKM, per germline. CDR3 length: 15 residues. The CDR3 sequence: CASSLQGRVNSPLHF. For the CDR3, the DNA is TGTGCCAGCAGTTTACAGGGGCGAGTTAATTCACCCCTCCACTTT. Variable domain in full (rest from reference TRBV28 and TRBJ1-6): DVKVTQSSRYLVKRTGEKVFLECVQDMDHENMFWYRQDPGLGLRLIYFSYDVKMKEKGDIPEGYSVSREKKERFSLILESASTNQTSMYLCASSLQGRVNSPLHFGNGTRLTVT.

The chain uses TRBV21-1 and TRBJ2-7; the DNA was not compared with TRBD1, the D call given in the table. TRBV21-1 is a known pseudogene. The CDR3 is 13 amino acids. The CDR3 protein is CASSRTLTYEQYF. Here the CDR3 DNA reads TGTGCCAGCAGCCGGACACTCACCTACGAGCAGTACTTC.

CDR3 protein: CASSRGGELLTPLHF. The CDR3 nucleotides read TGTGCCAGCAGCCGGGGGGGTGAGCTGCTTACGCCCCTCCACTTT. V is TRBV3-1 (or the pseudogene TRBV3-2) and J is TRBJ1-6, with D possibly being TRBD1 (5 bases). V was shortened by 4 bases and J by 13 bases, with 20 bases between the two germline ends. Germline V lookup: CDR1 LGHDT, CDR2 YNNKEL (reference sequence). CDR3 size: 15 residues.

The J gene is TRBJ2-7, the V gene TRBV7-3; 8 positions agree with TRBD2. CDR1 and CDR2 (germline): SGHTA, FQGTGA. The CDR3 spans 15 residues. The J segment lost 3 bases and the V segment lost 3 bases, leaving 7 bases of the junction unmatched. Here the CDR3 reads CASSFQAGADYEQYF. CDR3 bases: TGTGCCAGCAGCTTTCAAGCGGGGGCCGACTACGAGCAGTACTTC.

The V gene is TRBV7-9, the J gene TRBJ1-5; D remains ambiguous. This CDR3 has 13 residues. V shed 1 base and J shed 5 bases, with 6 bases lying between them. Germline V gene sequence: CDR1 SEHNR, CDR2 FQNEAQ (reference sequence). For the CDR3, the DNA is TGTGCCAGCAGCTTAGGAGAGTATCAGCCCCAGCATTTT. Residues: CASSLGEYQPQHF. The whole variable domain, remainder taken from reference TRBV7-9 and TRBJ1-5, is DTGVSQNPRHKITKRGQNVTFRCDPISEHNRLYWYRQTLGQGPEFLTYFQNEAQLEKSRLLSDRFSAERPKGSFSTLEIQRTEQGDSAMYLCASSLGEYQPQHFGDGTRLSIL.